Listed below are T cell receptor beta chains from one sample, sequenced in a study of cytomegalovirus exposure and HLA in healthy donors. The repertoire was sequenced with immunoSEQ multiplex PCR; TCRdb's copy has only in-frame clones and lacks some. The sample includes about 140,000 clones. Specimen: PBMCs. All receptors come from a male donor in good health and CMV-seronegative. Each CDR3 is given with its conserved first and last residue. D genes are given only for firm matches.

TRBD1 TRBJ1-3 TRBV4-2 15 TGTGCCAGCAGCCAGCAGACAGGGGTAGGAAACACCATATATTTT CASSQQTGVGNTIYF
. TRBJ1-5 TRBV25-1 15 TGTGCCAGCAGTGAAGGGGGGGGCGGCAATCAGCCCCAGCATTTT CASSEGGGGNQPQHF
TRBD1 TRBJ2-5 TRBV7-9 15 TGTGCCAGCAGCGCTCCGGGACAGGGCTCTTGGGCCCAGTACTTC CASSAPGQGSWAQYF
. TRBJ2-1 TRBV5-1 15 TGCGCCAGCAGCTTGGAGCGGAGCTCCTACAATGAGCAGTTCTTC CASSLERSSYNEQFF
. TRBJ1-2 TRBV18 15 TGTGCCAGCTCTCCACCCGGGGGGGCTAACTATGGCTACACCTTC CASSPPGGANYGYTF
TRBD2 TRBJ2-7 TRBV7-6 18 TGTGCCAGCAGCCCAAGGAGCGGGAGCATACTCTCCTCCTACGAGCAGTACTTC CASSPRSGSILSSYEQYF
. TRBJ1-1 TRBV29-1 10 TGCAGCGGGGGAGGCCCTGAAGCTTTCTTT CSGGGPEAFF
TRBD2 TRBJ2-7 TRBV18 15 TGTGCCAGCTCGACACTAGCGGGGGGGCTCTACGAGCAGTACTTC CASSTLAGGLYEQYF
TRBD1 TRBJ2-3 TRBV5-1 15 TGCGCCAGCAGCTCGCGGACAGGGGTTACAGATACGCAGTATTTT CASSSRTGVTDTQYF
. TRBJ2-7 TRBV4-1 15 TGCGCCACCGGTAAACCGGATACTAGGGCCTACGAGCAGTACTTC CATGKPDTRAYEQYF
TRBD1 TRBJ2-7 TRBV28 15 TGTGCCAGCAGTCCTTCGGGACAGGGAATGAGCGAGCAGTACTTC CASSPSGQGMSEQYF
. TRBJ2-7 TRBV6-1 14 TGTGCCAGCAGTGTGACAGGTCGCCCCTACGAGCAGTACTTC CASSVTGRPYEQYF
. TRBJ1-2 TRBV7-2 12 TGTGCCAGCAGCCCGACAGATATTGGCTACACCTTC CASSPTDIGYTF
. TRBJ2-2 TRBV29-1 14 TGCAGCGTTGAAAGTTACATGAACACCGGGGAGCTGTTTTTT CSVESYMNTGELFF